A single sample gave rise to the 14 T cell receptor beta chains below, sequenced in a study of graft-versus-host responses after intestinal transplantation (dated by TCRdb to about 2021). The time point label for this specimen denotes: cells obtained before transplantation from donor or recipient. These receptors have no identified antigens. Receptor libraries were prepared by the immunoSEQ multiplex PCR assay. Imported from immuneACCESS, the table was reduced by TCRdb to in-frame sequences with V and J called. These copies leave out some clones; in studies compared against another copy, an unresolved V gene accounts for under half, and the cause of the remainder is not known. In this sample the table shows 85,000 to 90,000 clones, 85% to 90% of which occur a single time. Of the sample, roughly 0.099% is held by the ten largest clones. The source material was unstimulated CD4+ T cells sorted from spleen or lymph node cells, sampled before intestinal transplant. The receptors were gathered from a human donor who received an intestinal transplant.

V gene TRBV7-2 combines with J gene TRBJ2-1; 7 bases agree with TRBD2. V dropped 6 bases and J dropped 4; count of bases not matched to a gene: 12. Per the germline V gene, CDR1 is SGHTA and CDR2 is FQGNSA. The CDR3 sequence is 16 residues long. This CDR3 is CASRDPGGSRYNEQFF. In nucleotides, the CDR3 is TGTGCCAGCAGGGACCCGGGGGGTAGCAGATACAATGAGCAGTTCTTC.

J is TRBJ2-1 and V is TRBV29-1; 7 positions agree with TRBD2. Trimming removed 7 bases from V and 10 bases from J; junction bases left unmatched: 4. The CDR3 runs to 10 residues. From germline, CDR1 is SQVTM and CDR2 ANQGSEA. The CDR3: CSAGGTEQFF. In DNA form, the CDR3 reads TGCAGCGCGGGGGGTACAGAGCAGTTCTTC.

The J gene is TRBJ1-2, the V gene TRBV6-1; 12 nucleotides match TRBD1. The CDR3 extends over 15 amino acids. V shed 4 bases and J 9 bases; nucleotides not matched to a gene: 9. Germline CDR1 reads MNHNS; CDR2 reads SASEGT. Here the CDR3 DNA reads TGTGCCAGCAGTGCGGGGGGACAGGGGGCCTCAAGCTACACCTTC. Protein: CASSAGGQGASSYTF.

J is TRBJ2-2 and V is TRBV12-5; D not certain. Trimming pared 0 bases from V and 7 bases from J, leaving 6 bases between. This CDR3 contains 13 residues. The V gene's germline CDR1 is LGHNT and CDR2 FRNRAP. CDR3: CASGLVGFGELFF. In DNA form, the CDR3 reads TGTGCTAGTGGTTTGGTCGGTTTCGGGGAGCTGTTTTTT.

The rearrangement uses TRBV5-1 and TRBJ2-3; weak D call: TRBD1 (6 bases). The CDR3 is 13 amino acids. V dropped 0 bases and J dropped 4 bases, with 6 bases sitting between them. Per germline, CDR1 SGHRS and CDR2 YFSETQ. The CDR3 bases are TGCGCCAGCAGCTTGGGGGGGCCAGATACGCAGTATTTT. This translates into CASSLGGPDTQYF. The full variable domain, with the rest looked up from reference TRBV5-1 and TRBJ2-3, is KAGVTQTPRYLIKTRGQQVTLSCSPISGHRSVSWYQQTPGQGLQFLFEYFSETQRNKGNFPGRFSGRQFSNSRSEMNVSTLELGDSALYLCASSLGGPDTQYFGPGTRLTVL.

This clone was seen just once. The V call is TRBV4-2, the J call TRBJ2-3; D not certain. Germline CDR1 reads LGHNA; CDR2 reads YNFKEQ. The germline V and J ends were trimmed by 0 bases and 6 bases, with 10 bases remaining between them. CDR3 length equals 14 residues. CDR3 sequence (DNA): TGTGCCAGCAGCCAAGATCCTAGAGTGGATACGCAGTATTTT. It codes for CASSQDPRVDTQYF.

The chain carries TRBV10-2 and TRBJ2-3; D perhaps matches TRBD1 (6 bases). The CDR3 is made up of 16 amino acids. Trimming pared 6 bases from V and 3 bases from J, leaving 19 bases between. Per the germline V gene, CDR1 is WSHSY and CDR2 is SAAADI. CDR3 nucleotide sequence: TGCGCCAGCAGCTTCAGGGGTAGCACTGGTACAGATACGCAGTATTTT. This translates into CASSFRGSTGTDTQYF.

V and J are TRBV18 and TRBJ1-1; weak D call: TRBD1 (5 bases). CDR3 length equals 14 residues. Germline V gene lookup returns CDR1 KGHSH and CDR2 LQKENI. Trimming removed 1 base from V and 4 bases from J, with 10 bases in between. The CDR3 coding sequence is TGTGCCAGCTCACCACGGGAGGGGCTCACTGAAGCTTTCTTT. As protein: CASSPREGLTEAFF.

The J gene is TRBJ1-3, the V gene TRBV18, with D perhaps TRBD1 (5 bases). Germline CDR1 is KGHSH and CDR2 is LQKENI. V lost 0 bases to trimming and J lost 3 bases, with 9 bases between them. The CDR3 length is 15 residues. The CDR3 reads CASSPPSGYGNTIYF. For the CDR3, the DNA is TGTGCCAGCTCACCACCGTCAGGGTATGGAAACACCATATATTTT.

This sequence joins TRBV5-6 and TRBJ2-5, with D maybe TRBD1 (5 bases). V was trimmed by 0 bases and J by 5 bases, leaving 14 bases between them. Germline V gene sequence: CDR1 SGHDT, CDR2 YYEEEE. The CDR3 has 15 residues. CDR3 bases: TGTGCCAGCAGCTTGGTGACAGAGAATGTGGAGACCCAGTACTTC. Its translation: CASSLVTENVETQYF.

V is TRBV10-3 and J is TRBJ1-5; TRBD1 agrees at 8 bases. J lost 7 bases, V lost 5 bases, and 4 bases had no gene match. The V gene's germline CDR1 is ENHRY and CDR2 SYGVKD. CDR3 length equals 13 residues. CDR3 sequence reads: CAISLQGDQPQHF. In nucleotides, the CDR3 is TGTGCCATCAGTTTACAGGGGGACCAGCCCCAGCATTTT.

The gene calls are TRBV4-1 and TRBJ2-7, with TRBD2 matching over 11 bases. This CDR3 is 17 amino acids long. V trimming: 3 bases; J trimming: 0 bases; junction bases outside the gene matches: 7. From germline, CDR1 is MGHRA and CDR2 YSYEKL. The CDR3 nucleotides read TGCGCCAGCAGCCACCCACTAGCGGGGGACGACTCCTACGAGCAGTACTTC. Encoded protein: CASSHPLAGDDSYEQYF.

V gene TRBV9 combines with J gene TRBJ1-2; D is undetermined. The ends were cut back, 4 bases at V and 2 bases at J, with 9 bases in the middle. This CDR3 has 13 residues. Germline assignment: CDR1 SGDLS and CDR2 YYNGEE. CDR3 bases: TGTGCCAGCAGCCCCCGCGGGAACTATGGCTACACCTTC. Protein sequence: CASSPRGNYGYTF.

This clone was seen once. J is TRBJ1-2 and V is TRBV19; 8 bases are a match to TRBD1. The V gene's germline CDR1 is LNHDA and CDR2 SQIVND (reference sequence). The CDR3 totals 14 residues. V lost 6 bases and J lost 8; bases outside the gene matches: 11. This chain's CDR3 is CASRTTPGGLGYTF. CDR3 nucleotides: TGTGCCAGTAGAACAACCCCAGGGGGCTTGGGCTACACCTTC.